A selection of T cell receptor beta chains follows, all from one sample in a study of shared clonotypes between healthy human individuals. Libraries were prepared by immunoSEQ multiplex PCR; TCRdb keeps only in-frame clonotypes and omits some of them. The table includes approximately 810,000 clones, around 92% detected once. The source material was naive CD8+ T cells sorted from blood. Receptors originate from a man aged 25-45 years in good health. CDR3s include the opening cysteine and the closing phenylalanine or tryptophan. Fields, in order: clone size, J gene, D gene, V gene, CDR3 DNA, CDR3 protein. D genes are given only for firm matches. Size is stated for part of the rows, as once, few or many counts, or as a class when the clone is expanded.

NA TRBJ2-2 TRBD2 TRBV7-2 TGTGCCAGCAGCTCAGGAGGGACTAGCGGGAGAGACACCGGGGAGCTGTTTTTT CASSSGGTSGRDTGELFF
NA TRBJ2-1 NA TRBV7-9 TGTGCCAGCAGCCAGACCTCCTACAATGAGCAGTTCTTC CASSQTSYNEQFF
few TRBJ2-7 TRBD2 TRBV5-1 TGCGCCAGCAGCATTCGAGCGGGAGGTTGGGAGCAGTACTTC CASSIRAGGWEQYF
NA TRBJ2-1 NA TRBV6-4 TGTGCCAGCAGTGACTCAGGGTGGGATGAGCAGTTCTTC CASSDSGWDEQFF
once TRBJ1-1 TRBD1 TRBV7-2 TGTGCCAGCAGCTTCGACAGGGGGAACACTGAAGCTTTCTTT CASSFDRGNTEAFF
NA TRBJ2-1 NA TRBV2 TGTGCCAGCAGTGAAATTGGGGGGAGTTTTTACAATGAGCAGTTCTTC CASSEIGGSFYNEQFF
NA TRBJ2-1 TRBD1 TRBV27 TGTGCCAGCAGTTTAGTGGGACAGATTTACAATGAGCAGTTCTTC CASSLVGQIYNEQFF
NA TRBJ1-5 NA TRBV15 TGTGCCACCAGCAGGACTGACTATCAGCCCCAGCATTTT CATSRTDYQPQHF
NA TRBJ2-2 TRBD2 TRBV9 TGTGCCAGCAGCGACCCAACTAGCGGAGCGAACACCGGGGAGCTGTTTTTT CASSDPTSGANTGELFF
once TRBJ2-7 NA TRBV27 TGTGCCAGCAGTCGAGGAGGGCCTAACGAGCAGTACTTC CASSRGGPNEQYF
NA TRBJ1-1 NA TRBV2 TGTGCCAGCAACGCTGGAGGGAACACTGAAGCTTTCTTT CASNAGGNTEAFF
NA TRBJ2-1 TRBD2 TRBV11-2 TGTGCCAGCAGCTTAGGGTTTTCGGGGCGGGAGACCTATTACAATGAGCAGTTCTTC CASSLGFSGRETYYNEQFF
NA TRBJ2-7 TRBD1 TRBV7-9 TGTGCCAGCAGCGGCCCGGGACAGGGGGCTTACGAGCAGTACTTC CASSGPGQGAYEQYF
NA TRBJ1-2 NA TRBV15 TGTGCCACCAGCAGTAGGGTAGACTATGGCTACACCTTC CATSSRVDYGYTF
NA TRBJ2-1 NA TRBV5-4 TGTGCCAGCAGCTTGGAGGGTATTGAGCAGTTCTTC CASSLEGIEQFF
NA TRBJ1-1 NA TRBV4-2 TGTGCCAGCAGCCAAGACCTCGGATACACTGAAGCTTTCTTT CASSQDLGYTEAFF
NA TRBJ2-2 TRBD2 TRBV4-3 TGCGCCAGCAGCCAAGATAGACTAGCGGGAGGTCCCGGGGAGCTGTTTTTT CASSQDRLAGGPGELFF
NA TRBJ2-3 TRBD2 TRBV7-3 TGTGCCAGCAGCTTAACGACCGGACTAGCGGGCACAGATACGCAGTATTTT CASSLTTGLAGTDTQYF
NA TRBJ2-7 TRBD2 TRBV6-1 TGTGCCAGCAGTGAATTTTCTAGCGGGAGGTACGAGCAGTACTTC CASSEFSSGRYEQYF
NA TRBJ2-7 TRBD2 TRBV18 TGTGCCAGCTCCCCTTCGAGCGGGAAGGGTTTGTGGGAGCAGTACTTC CASSPSSGKGLWEQYF
NA TRBJ2-7 TRBD1 TRBV4-3 TGCGCCAGCAGCCTCGGACAGGGGTCCTACGAGCAGTACTTC CASSLGQGSYEQYF
NA TRBJ1-1 NA TRBV7-9 TGTGCCAGCAGCCCCCCTAACACTGAAGCTTTCTTT CASSPPNTEAFF
NA TRBJ2-1 NA TRBV27 TGTGCCAGCAGTTTACTGGGCGGTTACTCCTACAATGAGCAGTTCTTC CASSLLGGYSYNEQFF